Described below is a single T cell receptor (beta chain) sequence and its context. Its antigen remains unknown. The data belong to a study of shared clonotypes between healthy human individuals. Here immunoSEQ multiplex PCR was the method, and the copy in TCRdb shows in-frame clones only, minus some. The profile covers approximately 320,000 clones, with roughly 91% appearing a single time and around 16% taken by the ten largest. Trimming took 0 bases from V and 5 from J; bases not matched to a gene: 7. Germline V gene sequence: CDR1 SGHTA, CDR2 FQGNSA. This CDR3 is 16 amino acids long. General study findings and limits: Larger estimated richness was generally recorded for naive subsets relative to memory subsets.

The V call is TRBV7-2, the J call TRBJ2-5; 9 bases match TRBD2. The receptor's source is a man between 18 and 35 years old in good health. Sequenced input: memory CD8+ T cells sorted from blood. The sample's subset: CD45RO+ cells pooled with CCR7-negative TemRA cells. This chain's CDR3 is CASSLASGSLGETQYF. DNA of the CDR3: TGTGCCAGCAGCTTAGCTAGCGGGAGCTTGGGGGAGACCCAGTACTTC.